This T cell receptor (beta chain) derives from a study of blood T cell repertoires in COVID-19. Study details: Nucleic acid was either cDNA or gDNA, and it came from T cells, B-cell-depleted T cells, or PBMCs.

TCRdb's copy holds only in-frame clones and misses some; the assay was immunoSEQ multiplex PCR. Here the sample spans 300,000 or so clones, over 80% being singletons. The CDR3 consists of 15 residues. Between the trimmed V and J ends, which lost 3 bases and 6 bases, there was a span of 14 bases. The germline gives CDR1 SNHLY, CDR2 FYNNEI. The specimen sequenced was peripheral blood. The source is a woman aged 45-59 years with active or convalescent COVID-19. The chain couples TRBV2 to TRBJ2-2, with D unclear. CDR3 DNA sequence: TGTGCCAGCAGTGAGTTTTGGCAGGCCCCCGGGGAGCTGTTTTTT. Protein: CASSEFWQAPGELFF.